The text below deals with one T cell receptor beta chain. Its antigen remains unidentified. A read error may explain this, as a much larger clone is one base away. Sample time point: newly diagnosed GD, antithyroid drugs for less than 3 months. Extracted RNA from PBMCs served as the source of the TCR library. This sample is part of a study of regulatory T cells in long-lasting Graves disease. CDR3-region Arm-PCR and iRepertoire HTBI primers produced the TCR beta libraries. TCRdb analysed the multiplex PCR reads with MiXCR anew, one entry per CDR3 protein. The repertoire holds about 210,000 distinct CDR3 sequences, with roughly 19% as singletons. Germline-derived CDR1 and CDR2 are LNHDA and SQIVND (reference sequence). The CDR3 runs to 13 residues. Study outcomes and limitations: For persistent Graves' patients, TCR diversity was lower than for newly diagnosed ones.

The sample was also reused in another study, on T cells in Graves' hyperthyroidism and ophthalmopathy. Per that study: Diagnosing involved the use of clinical symptoms, serum thyroxine and TRAb, thyroid ultrasound and orbital computed tomography. The primer set for the first-round RT-PCR of the TCR CDR3 was HTBI.

V gene TRBV19 combines with J gene TRBJ1-1; 7 bases fit TRBD1. The receptor comes from a woman in her thirties with Graves disease. The sequenced sample was peripheral blood mononuclear cells (PBMCs), obtained at new diagnosis, from a patient treated with antithyroid drugs. DNA for the CDR3: TGTGTCACTCGACAAAGACAGGGCCTTGAAGCTTTCTTT. Its translation is CVTRQRQGLEAFF.